This T cell receptor beta chain comes out of a study of low-dose radiotherapy and immunotherapy resistance in tumors. V shed 6 bases and J 4 bases; nucleotides not matched to a gene: 4. CDR3 size: 13 residues. The germline gives CDR1 MDHEN, CDR2 SYDVKM. Alpha and beta chains were covered, as first-strand cDNA relied on TRAV- and TRBV-specific primers. For amplifying TCRs, the PCR ran for 15 to 20 cycles with Phusion, which was used together with a constant-region primer and the adapter on the V primers. TCRdb fed the reads into MiXCR, producing one record per CDR3 protein. This sample carries about 58,000 distinct CDR3 sequences, approximately 22% of them seen once, and the ten largest clones take under 7%. The time point is: after trial treatment. Treatment in this sample: LDRT plus nivolumab, ipilimumab, low-dose cyclophosphamide and aspirin (RACIN trial). Nivolumab, ipilimumab, aspirin, low-dose cyclophosphamide and low-dose radiotherapy were all administered to the donors.

Many counts were recorded for this clonotype. The sequence derives from a male donor with prostate cancer. The sequencing used PBMCs, collected after low-dose radiotherapy plus immunotherapy. The gene calls are TRBV28 and TRBJ2-3, with TRBD1 matching over 7 bases. The CDR3 is CASRQDRADTQYF. The CDR3 DNA reads TGTGCCAGCAGACAAGACAGGGCAGATACGCAGTATTTT.